The 30 T cell receptor beta chains listed next were all sequenced from one sample in a study of radiation and T cells in renal cell carcinoma. Some clones are missing from TCRdb's copy, which holds only in-frame ones; the method was immunoSEQ multiplex PCR. Here the sample spans around 140,000 clones, 75% to 90% being singletons. This sample's time point: blood 4 weeks post-SBRT, at nephrectomy. As to treatment: 15 Gy SBRT to primary tumor, nephrectomy 4 weeks later. The sequencing used blood, collected from a patient whose treatment included radiotherapy and nephrectomy. The receptors shown here come from a woman in her fifties or sixties with renal cell carcinoma.

This rearrangement joins TRBV6-6 to TRBJ1-3, with no clear D. This CDR3 has 15 amino acids. The V end was cut by 8 bases, the J end by 1 base, with 15 bases between. Germline CDR1 reads MNHNY; CDR2 reads SVGAGI (reference sequence). CDR3 nucleotide sequence: TGTGCCAGCCTTCCCGGGGAGCTTTCTGGAAACACCATATATTTT. It is translated as CASLPGELSGNTIYF.

J is TRBJ2-1 and V is TRBV19, with 12 bases aligning to TRBD1. Germline-derived CDR1 and CDR2 are LNHDA and SQIVND (reference sequence). Trimming took 6 bases from V and 1 from J; bases not matched to a gene: 4. This CDR3 has 16 residues. The CDR3 DNA follows: TGTGCCAGTAGGGGACAGGGGGCATCTTCCTACAATGAGCAGTTCTTC. It is translated as CASRGQGASSYNEQFF.

The rearrangement links TRBV28 to TRBJ1-5; tentatively, D is TRBD1 (5 bases). Per germline, CDR1 MDHEN and CDR2 SYDVKM. V lost 6 bases, J lost 9 bases, and 15 bases lay in between. CDR3 length: 13 amino acids. As DNA, the CDR3 is TGTGCCAGCAGATCGGAGGGGTTGAGGCCCCAGCATTTT. Residues: CASRSEGLRPQHF. Supplemented by reference TRBV28 and TRBJ1-5, the full variable domain reads DVKVTQSSRYLVKRTGEKVFLECVQDMDHENMFWYRQDPGLGLRLIYFSYDVKMKEKGDIPEGYSVSREKKERFSLILESASTNQTSMYLCASRSEGLRPQHFGDGTRLSIL.

The chain employs TRBV9 and TRBJ2-7; D gene uncertain. CDR1 and CDR2 (germline): SGDLS, YYNGEE. With 4 bases removed from V and 0 bases from J, the gap between germline ends came to 17 bases. The CDR3 loop spans 16 amino acids. The CDR3 sequence: CASSPRSSSLSYEQYF. CDR3 coding DNA: TGTGCCAGCAGCCCCCGTAGCTCCTCTCTCTCCTACGAGCAGTACTTC.

V gene TRBV11-2 combines with J gene TRBJ2-5; either TRBD1 or TRBD2 may supply D (5 bases each). There are 16 residues in the CDR3. The V end was cut by 1 base, the J end by 5 bases, with 17 bases between. The V gene's germline CDR1 is SGHAT and CDR2 FQNNGV. CDR3 coding DNA: TGTGCCAGCAGCTTAGGTGGGGCCTTCGGCGGGGAGACCCAGTACTTC. Protein sequence: CASSLGGAFGGETQYF.

The rearrangement joins TRBV5-4 to TRBJ1-2; D might be TRBD1 (6 bases). Germline V gene data show CDR1 as SGHNT and CDR2 as YYREEE (reference sequence). This CDR3 contains 13 residues. Trimming removed 2 bases from V and 3 bases from J, with 8 bases in between. The CDR3 reads CASSFRGDYGYTF. CDR3 nucleotide sequence: TGTGCCAGCAGCTTCAGGGGAGACTATGGCTACACCTTC.

V and J are TRBV28 and TRBJ1-5; 8 nucleotides agree with TRBD1. The germline CDR1 and CDR2 sequences are MDHEN and SYDVKM. The CDR3 loop spans 20 amino acids. After removal of 6 bases from V and 0 bases from J, the junction contained 19 bases not matched to a gene. Here the CDR3 reads CASSSRAGTGRSYSNQPQHF. The DNA for the CDR3 is TGTGCCAGCAGCTCAAGGGCCGGGACAGGTCGATCCTATAGCAATCAGCCCCAGCATTTT. Together with reference TRBV28 and TRBJ1-5, the CDR3 gives the full variable domain: DVKVTQSSRYLVKRTGEKVFLECVQDMDHENMFWYRQDPGLGLRLIYFSYDVKMKEKGDIPEGYSVSREKKERFSLILESASTNQTSMYLCASSSRAGTGRSYSNQPQHFGDGTRLSIL.

The chain combines TRBV27 with TRBJ1-4; maybe TRBD1 (6 bases). The V end was cut by 4 bases, the J end by 8 bases, with 17 bases between. The CDR3 consists of 15 residues. Germline values: CDR1 MNHEY, CDR2 SMNVEV (reference sequence). This CDR3 is CASSSYREGTEKLFF. CDR3 sequence (DNA): TGTGCCAGCAGTTCTTACAGGGAGGGAACGGAAAAACTGTTTTTT. The full variable domain, rest sourced from reference TRBV27 and TRBJ1-4, is EAQVTQNPRYLITVTGKKLTVTCSQNMNHEYMSWYRQDPGLGLRQIYYSMNVEVTDKGDVPEGYKVSRKEKRNFPLILESPSPNQTSLYFCASSSYREGTEKLFFGSGTQLSVL.

This rearrangement joins TRBV7-2 to TRBJ2-7, with D unresolved. The V end lost 3 bases, the J end lost 6 bases, and 12 bases lay between the germline ends. Germline CDR1 SGHTA, CDR2 FQGNSA. This CDR3 is 13 amino acids long. The CDR3 protein is CASSFVETGEQYF. For the CDR3, the DNA is TGTGCCAGCAGCTTCGTAGAGACCGGCGAGCAGTACTTC.

The chain couples TRBV27 to TRBJ1-2; TRBD1 might be the D (5 bases). Germline CDR1 MNHEY, CDR2 SMNVEV (reference sequence). Trimming cost V 4 bases and J 2 bases, with 8 bases left between them. This CDR3 contains 13 residues. The CDR3 loop is CASSSTANYGYTF. DNA for the CDR3: TGTGCCAGCAGTTCGACAGCGAACTATGGCTACACCTTC.

J is TRBJ2-7 and V is TRBV4-1; 7 nucleotides line up with TRBD2. The CDR3 spans 17 residues. The germline gives CDR1 MGHRA, CDR2 YSYEKL. With V trimmed by 0 bases and J by 4 bases, 12 bases remained unmatched. This CDR3 reads CASSQDDQSGGRYEQYF. The DNA for the CDR3 is TGCGCCAGCAGCCAAGATGACCAGTCGGGAGGACGTTACGAGCAGTACTTC.

The J gene is TRBJ2-7, the V gene TRBV19; D perhaps matches TRBD2 (5 bases). The CDR3 is made up of 15 amino acids. With 3 bases removed from V and 3 bases from J, the gap between germline ends came to 15 bases. Germline loops: CDR1 LNHDA, CDR2 SQIVND (reference sequence). The CDR3 here is CASSMSAGRRYEQYF. Here the CDR3 DNA reads TGTGCCAGTAGTATGTCGGCGGGCCGTCGCTACGAGCAGTACTTC.

This chain uses TRBV6-1 with TRBJ1-1; D not resolved. Germline values: CDR1 MNHNS, CDR2 SASEGT. The V end was cut by 7 bases, the J end by 5 bases, with 20 bases between. The CDR3 consists of 15 residues. DNA for the CDR3: TGTGCCAGCATGATGGGGAGGGATCCGGGGACTGAAGCTTTCTTT. This encodes CASMMGRDPGTEAFF.

This chain links TRBV5-1 with TRBJ1-1, with D uncertain. Trimming removed 0 bases from V and 4 bases from J, with 10 bases in between. The CDR3 has 14 residues. Germline CDR1 reads SGHRS; CDR2 reads YFSETQ. In DNA form, the CDR3 reads TGCGCCAGCAGCTTGGAGTCAGGAGGCACTGAAGCTTTCTTT. Its protein is CASSLESGGTEAFF.

The gene calls are TRBV5-4 and TRBJ2-3; 10 bases map to TRBD2. The germline V gene encodes CDR1 SGHNT and CDR2 YYREEE (reference sequence). The CDR3 runs 16 residues. Germline trimming cut 5 bases from V and 1 base from J; bases unmatched to any gene: 7. The chain's CDR3 is CASSWPAGGGTDTQYF. In nucleotides, the CDR3 is TGTGCCAGCAGTTGGCCAGCGGGAGGGGGCACAGATACGCAGTATTTT.

The chain joins TRBV19 to TRBJ2-1; D gene unclear. The CDR3 has 11 amino acids. The ends were cut back, 3 bases at V and 8 bases at J, with 5 bases in the middle. Germline CDR1 is LNHDA and CDR2 is SQIVND (reference sequence). The CDR3 here is CASSIGHEQFF. The CDR3 DNA reads TGTGCCAGTAGTATTGGGCATGAGCAGTTCTTC.

The chain uses TRBV28 and TRBJ2-7; no clear D gene. V lost 7 bases to trimming and J lost 1 base, with 14 bases between them. CDR3 size: 14 residues. The germline V gene has CDR1 MDHEN and CDR2 SYDVKM. The CDR3 spells CASTGTLFSYEQYF. DNA for the CDR3: TGTGCCAGCACCGGTACGTTATTTTCCTACGAGCAGTACTTC.

This rearrangement joins TRBV5-1 to TRBJ2-3; perhaps TRBD1 as D (7 bases). The CDR3 is made up of 15 amino acids. The V end was cut by 0 bases, the J end by 2 bases, with 10 bases between. CDR1 SGHRS and CDR2 YFSETQ come from the germline V gene. CDR3 region: CASSLVRGVTDTQYF. In DNA, the CDR3 is TGCGCCAGCAGCTTGGTCAGGGGGGTCACAGATACGCAGTATTTT.

This chain's CDR3 is CASSLGRDGTQYF. DNA for the CDR3: TGTGCCAGCAGCTTAGGGCGCGACGGGACCCAGTACTTC. V is TRBV7-9 and J is TRBJ2-5; D gene unclear. Deletions cut 1 base from V and 7 bases from J, with 10 bases between. This CDR3 region has 13 residues. Germline loops: CDR1 SEHNR, CDR2 FQNEAQ (reference sequence).

This chain uses TRBV28 with TRBJ1-5; no clear D. There are 12 residues in the CDR3. V was clipped by 3 bases and J by 9 bases, with 9 bases between them. Germline V gene sequence: CDR1 MDHEN, CDR2 SYDVKM. CDR3: CASSFGVGPQHF. In DNA, the CDR3 is TGTGCCAGCAGTTTCGGGGTAGGGCCCCAGCATTTT.

This clone was detected only once. V is TRBV5-1 and J is TRBJ1-2, with no clear D. CDR1 is SGHRS and CDR2 is YFSETQ in the germline V gene. V lost 4 bases and J lost 4, with 20 bases in between. The length of the CDR3 is 16 residues. The CDR3 here is CASSQDDGASGYGYTF. DNA for the CDR3: TGCGCCAGCAGCCAAGACGACGGAGCCTCGGGCTATGGCTACACCTTC. Drawing the rest from reference TRBV5-1 and TRBJ1-2, the complete variable domain is KAGVTQTPRYLIKTRGQQVTLSCSPISGHRSVSWYQQTPGQGLQFLFEYFSETQRNKGNFPGRFSGRQFSNSRSEMNVSTLELGDSALYLCASSQDDGASGYGYTFGSGTRLTVV.

V gene TRBV30 combines with J gene TRBJ1-6; the match to TRBD1 covers 8 bases. Trimming cost V 3 bases and J 2 bases; bases outside gene matches: 18. This CDR3 contains 20 residues. CDR1 is GTSNPN and CDR2 is SVGIG in the germline V gene (reference sequence). In DNA form, the CDR3 reads TGTGCCTGGAGGCGGGGGCTGCTGGACAGGGTGAGGACCTATAATTCACCCCTCCACTTT. Its translation is CAWRRGLLDRVRTYNSPLHF.

This clone has only one observation. The rearrangement links TRBV7-9 to TRBJ2-3, with 11 bases that match TRBD2. The CDR3 has 15 residues. V was clipped by 4 bases and J by 5 bases; unmatched bases: 5. The germline gives CDR1 SEHNR, CDR2 FQNEAQ (reference sequence). The CDR3 sequence: CASSSDSGRGDTQYF. CDR3 DNA: TGTGCCAGCAGCTCCGATAGCGGGAGGGGAGATACGCAGTATTTT.

This sequence joins TRBV7-2 and TRBJ2-2, with D perhaps TRBD1 or TRBD2 (5 bases each). V lost 5 bases, J lost 6 bases, and 16 bases lay in between. CDR3 length: 15 amino acids. The V gene's germline CDR1 is SGHTA and CDR2 FQGNSA. The CDR3 is CASSRGRKDPGELFF. The CDR3 nucleotides read TGTGCCAGCAGCCGGGGACGGAAGGATCCCGGGGAGCTGTTTTTT.

The chain joins TRBV19 to TRBJ1-5; 7 bases are a match to TRBD1. Germline trimming cut 6 bases from V and 5 bases from J; bases unmatched to any gene: 4. The CDR3 extends over 13 amino acids. CDR1 LNHDA and CDR2 SQIVND come from the germline V gene (reference sequence). This chain's CDR3 is CASRRTGHQPQHF. CDR3 DNA sequence: TGTGCCAGTAGGAGGACAGGCCATCAGCCCCAGCATTTT.

J is TRBJ1-5 and V is TRBV6-5; a weak D match, TRBD1 (5 bases). With 6 bases removed from V and 6 bases from J, the gap between germline ends came to 15 bases. CDR1 is MNHEY and CDR2 is SVGAGI in the germline V gene. There are 14 residues in the CDR3. For the CDR3, the DNA is TGTGCCAGCAGCCCGGAACCCGGGGCTCAGCCCCAGCATTTT. It specifies CASSPEPGAQPQHF.

The chain has TRBV20-1 and TRBJ1-2; D gene uncertain. V was trimmed by 3 bases and J by 3 bases, leaving 5 bases between them. The CDR3 loop spans 11 amino acids. Germline loops: CDR1 DFQATT, CDR2 SNEGSKA (reference sequence). For the CDR3, the DNA is TGCAGTGCTAGCCCCGACTATGGCTACACCTTC. It yields the protein CSASPDYGYTF.

V gene TRBV28 combines with J gene TRBJ1-3; 10 nucleotides align to TRBD1. This CDR3 has 14 amino acids. V gave up 6 bases and J gave up 7 bases; unmatched junction bases: 6. The germline V gene has CDR1 MDHEN and CDR2 SYDVKM. In nucleotides, the CDR3 is TGTGCCAGCAGGACCTTGACAGGGGGCAACACCATATATTTT. Encoded protein: CASRTLTGGNTIYF.

V is TRBV15 and J is TRBJ1-1; the D gene is possibly TRBD1 (5 bases). Germline V gene sequence: CDR1 LNHNV, CDR2 YYDKDF (reference sequence). The length of the CDR3 is 16 residues. Trimming left V 0 bases short and J 5 bases short, with 16 bases between. CDR3 region: CATSRDPEGPGTEAFF. The CDR3 nucleotides read TGTGCCACCAGCAGAGATCCGGAGGGGCCGGGTACTGAAGCTTTCTTT.

V and J are TRBV7-8 and TRBJ2-2, with D perhaps matching TRBD1 (5 bases). CDR1 is SGHVS and CDR2 is FQNEAQ in the germline V gene. This CDR3 comprises 13 residues. The V gene lost 5 bases and the J gene lost 5 bases, with 9 bases spanning the gap. The DNA of the CDR3 is TGTGCCAGCAGCCTTTCAGGGACCGGGGAGCTGTTTTTT. Protein product: CASSLSGTGELFF. Filled out from reference TRBV7-8 and TRBJ2-2, the complete variable domain reads GAGVSQSPRYKVAKRGQDVALRCDPISGHVSLFWYQQALGQGPEFLTYFQNEAQLDKSGLPSDRFFAERPEGSVSTLKIQRTQQEDSAVYLCASSLSGTGELFFGEGSRLTVL.